Only a few counts were recorded for the clone carrying this T cell receptor beta chain. Its specificity is unknown. Measured with immunoSEQ multiplex PCR; TCRdb has only the in-frame clones, and not every one. The table includes about 2.1 million clones, approximately 94% detected once. CD45RO negativity and positive selection for CCR7 defined naive CD8 cells, a population that excluded terminally differentiated effector memory CD45RA+ cells. This sample stems from a study of shared clonotypes between healthy human individuals. Points from the study as a whole: Some naive CD4 clonotypes, roughly 4.7%, turned up in common across several donors. Among non-shared clonotypes, generation probabilities were lower than among those shared by all four donors.

V gave up 2 bases and J gave up 14 bases; unmatched junction bases: 4. Germline lookup yields CDR1 SEHNR and CDR2 FQNEAQ (reference sequence). The CDR3 is made up of 12 amino acids. This clonotype was sampled from a young man in good health. Some clones in this sample may be carry-over from other donors' samples. Sequenced input: naive CD8+ T cells from PBMCs. The chain recombines TRBV7-9 with TRBJ2-3; 10 bases line up with TRBD2. The CDR3 coding sequence is TGTGCCAGCAGCTTAAGCGGGAGGGCCCCGTATTTT. This sequence encodes CASSLSGRAPYF.